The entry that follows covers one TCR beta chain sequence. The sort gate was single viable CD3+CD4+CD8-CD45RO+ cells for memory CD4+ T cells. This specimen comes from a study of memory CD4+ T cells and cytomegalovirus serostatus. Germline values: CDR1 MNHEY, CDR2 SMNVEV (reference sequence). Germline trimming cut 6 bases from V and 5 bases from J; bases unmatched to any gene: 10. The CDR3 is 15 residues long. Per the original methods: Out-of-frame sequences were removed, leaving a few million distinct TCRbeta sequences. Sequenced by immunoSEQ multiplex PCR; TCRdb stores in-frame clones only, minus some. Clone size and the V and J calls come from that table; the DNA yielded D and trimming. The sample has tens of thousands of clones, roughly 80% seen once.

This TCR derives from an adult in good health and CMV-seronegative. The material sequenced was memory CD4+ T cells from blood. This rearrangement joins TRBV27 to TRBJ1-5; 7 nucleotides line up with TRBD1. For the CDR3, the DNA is TGTGCCAGCAGCATGGAAGGACAGGAGTATCAGCCCCAGCATTTT. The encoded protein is CASSMEGQEYQPQHF.